Listed here is a single T cell receptor beta chain. The source of the sample is a study of blood T cell repertoires in COVID-19. Original handling: Amplified reference gene primers provided the basis for estimating nucleated cell counts. Some clones are missing from TCRdb's copy, which holds only in-frame ones; the method was immunoSEQ multiplex PCR. D and trimming were read from the DNA, whereas the V and J calls and clone size are those reported in that table. The sample contains some 80,000 clones, 75% to 90% of which appear only once. Trimming removed 5 bases from V and 5 bases from J, with 21 bases in between. Germline V gene lookup returns CDR1 MNHEY and CDR2 SMNVEV (reference sequence). This CDR3 has 16 amino acids.

Sequenced: peripheral blood. The rearrangement joins TRBV27 to TRBJ2-5; a possible D gene is TRBD2 (6 bases). The clonotype comes from a human donor in a cohort sampled during active COVID-19. The CDR3 sequence: CASSRGTAYYRETQYF. As DNA, the CDR3 is TGTGCCAGCAGTCGCGGGACTGCTTATTACAGGGAGACCCAGTACTTC.